Listed here are 29 T cell receptor beta chains from one sample, sequenced in a study of T cells in Graves' hyperthyroidism and ophthalmopathy. TCR beta CDR3 region amplification was performed from RNA transcripts. Researchers ran a first-round RT-PCR on the TCR CDR3 using the HTBI primer set. TCRdb used MiXCR to reprocess the multiplex PCR reads, holding one entry per CDR3 protein. The repertoire holds more than 350,000 distinct CDR3 sequences, with roughly 15% as singletons. Material for sequencing was blood. The receptors here all came from a young woman with Graves' hyperthyroidism that later progressed to Graves' ophthalmopathy.

This clonotype was counted at least ten times. This chain uses TRBV28 with TRBJ1-2, with 8 bases identical to TRBD1. Germline lookup yields CDR1 MDHEN and CDR2 SYDVKM. V gave up 4 bases and J gave up 3 bases; unmatched junction bases: 4. The CDR3 is made up of 14 amino acids. In DNA, the CDR3 is TGTGCCAGCAGTTCCCAGGACAGGGACTATGGCTACACCTTC. It codes for CASSSQDRDYGYTF.

The J gene is TRBJ1-1, the V gene TRBV7-9, with D perhaps matching TRBD1 (6 bases). Germline lookup yields CDR1 SEHNR and CDR2 FQNEAQ (reference sequence). The CDR3 runs 15 residues. V was pared by 3 bases and J by 0 bases, with 11 bases between. The CDR3 DNA reads TGTGCCAGCAGCTTGGCTCAGGGGATGAACACTGAAGCTTTCTTT. As protein: CASSLAQGMNTEAFF.

The chain couples TRBV9 to TRBJ2-1, with D uncertain. Trimming left V 3 bases short and J 8 bases short, with 15 bases between. The CDR3 is 14 residues long. The V gene's germline CDR1 is SGDLS and CDR2 YYNGEE. CDR3 sequence: CASSAAQLVDEQFF. For the CDR3, the DNA is TGTGCCAGCAGCGCAGCCCAGCTGGTCGATGAGCAGTTCTTC.

This CDR3 reads CASSWDRGDEKLFF. The CDR3 DNA sequence: TGTGCCAGCAGTTGGGACAGGGGAGATGAAAAACTGTTTTTT. This chain connects TRBV11-2 to TRBJ1-4; TRBD1 matches at 10 bases. The germline CDR1 and CDR2 sequences are SGHAT and FQNNGV. The CDR3 loop spans 14 amino acids. V was pared by 6 bases and J by 6 bases, with 4 bases of the junction left unmatched.

This clonotype was seen repeatedly, ten times or more. This chain uses TRBV6-1 with TRBJ1-6, with D maybe TRBD1 (6 bases). The CDR3 is made up of 13 amino acids. Germline CDR1 MNHNS, CDR2 SASEGT. Trimming removed 6 bases at V and 16 bases at J, with 19 bases between. The CDR3 DNA is TGTGCCAGCAGCCCATGGACAGCCTACGAACTCCACTTT. Its protein is CASSPWTAYELHF.

The chain carries TRBV11-2 and TRBJ1-6, with a possible D match to TRBD1 (5 bases). Looked up from germline, CDR1 is SGHAT and CDR2 is FQNNGV. Trimming stripped 0 bases from V and 0 bases from J, with 24 bases between. The length of the CDR3 is 22 residues. The CDR3 DNA reads as TGTGCCAGCAGCTTAGATTCCCCTTGGAGAGGGGCGCGTGTCTCCTATAATTCACCCCTCCACTTT. Its translation is CASSLDSPWRGARVSYNSPLHF.

This clonotype appeared a few times. The rearrangement joins TRBV25-1 to TRBJ2-1; D not certain. Trimming removed 9 bases from V and 8 bases from J, with 11 bases in between. This CDR3 has 11 residues. The germline V gene has CDR1 MGHDK and CDR2 SYGVNS. CDR3 amino acids: CASHQGYEQFF. The CDR3 DNA reads TGTGCCAGTCACCAAGGGTATGAGCAGTTCTTC.

This clonotype was counted ten times or more. The chain combines TRBV28 with TRBJ1-5, with TRBD1 identical over 7 bases. Trimming cost V 6 bases and J 6 bases; bases outside gene matches: 8. CDR3 size: 14 residues. Per germline, CDR1 MDHEN and CDR2 SYDVKM. The CDR3 DNA is TGTGCCAGCAGGAAACAGGGGTCAGGTCAGCCCCAGCATTTT. Translation: CASRKQGSGQPQHF.

The chain combines TRBV20-1 with TRBJ2-3; 12 positions agree with TRBD2. Germline CDR1 is DFQATT and CDR2 is SNEGSKA (reference sequence). Trimming cost V 6 bases and J 5 bases; bases outside gene matches: 12. CDR3 size: 16 residues. The CDR3 spells CSAPWTSGKRGDTQYF. In DNA form, the CDR3 reads TGCAGTGCGCCATGGACTAGCGGGAAACGGGGAGATACGCAGTATTTT.

The chain couples TRBV7-2 to TRBJ2-1, with 10 nucleotides matching TRBD2. The CDR3 loop spans 17 amino acids. V shed 1 base and J 3 bases; nucleotides not matched to a gene: 6. Looked up from germline, CDR1 is SGHTA and CDR2 is FQGNSA. The CDR3 DNA follows: TGTGCCAGCAGCTTAGTGGCTAGCGGGGGAAACTACAATGAGCAGTTCTTC. Its translation: CASSLVASGGNYNEQFF.

The sample holds a few counts of this clonotype. The germline gene is not matched at one end of the junction; a read error may be the cause. The CDR3 here is CVWSPGQGYEQYF. CDR3 DNA sequence: TGTGTCTGGAGTCCGGGACAGGGGTACGAGCAGTACTTC. V usage is TRBV30 and J usage is TRBJ2-7; 10 bases are shared with TRBD1. The CDR3 length is 13 residues. Germline CDR1 is GTSNPN and CDR2 is SVGIG (reference sequence).

This chain links TRBV12-3 or TRBV12-4 with TRBJ2-3, with TRBD2 identical over 7 bases. This CDR3 comprises 15 residues. Trimming took 3 bases from V and 4 from J; bases not matched to a gene: 7. The CDR3 protein is CASSLLGGAPDTQYF. In DNA, the CDR3 is TGTGCCAGCAGTTTGCTGGGAGGGGCGCCAGATACGCAGTATTTT.

This clonotype was observed at least ten times. V is TRBV28 and J is TRBJ1-4, with D maybe TRBD1 (5 bases). The V end was cut by 3 bases, the J end by 6 bases, with 8 bases between. This CDR3 comprises 13 residues. Germline V gives CDR1 MDHEN, CDR2 SYDVKM. CDR3 in amino acids: CASSLGRDEKLFF. The CDR3 DNA sequence: TGTGCCAGCAGTTTGGGCAGGGATGAAAAACTGTTTTTT.

This clonotype was counted many times. Germline and junction disagree at one end, which may indicate a read error. The chain combines TRBV19 with TRBJ1-5; 12 bases agree with TRBD1. The V gene's germline CDR1 is LNHDA and CDR2 SQIVND (reference sequence). CDR3 size: 16 residues. In DNA, the CDR3 is TGTGCCAGTAGGATAGGCGGGACAGGGGGCGTTCAGCCCCAGCATTTT. The encoded protein is CASRIGGTGGVQPQHF.

The table lists this clonotype with a few counts. The genes are TRBV5-8 and TRBJ1-4; possible D gene TRBD1, 6 bases. Between the trimmed V and J ends, which lost 2 bases and 5 bases, there was a span of 22 bases. CDR1 is SGHTS, CDR2 YDEGEE, per germline. CDR3 length: 18 residues. The CDR3 here is CASSFTDSTSIANEKLFF. In DNA, the CDR3 is TGTGCCAGCAGCTTTACGGACAGTACTTCTATCGCGAATGAAAAACTGTTTTTT.

The chain couples TRBV5-5 to TRBJ2-7, with D possibly being TRBD2 (6 bases). The CDR3 covers 15 residues. Trimming removed 4 bases from V and 2 bases from J, with 16 bases in between. The germline CDR1 and CDR2 sequences are SGHKS and YYEKEE (reference sequence). CDR3 amino acids: CASSPRGRLAYEQYF. DNA for the CDR3: TGTGCCAGCAGCCCCCGGGGGAGATTGGCCTACGAGCAGTACTTC.

This clonotype was seen many times. The chain links TRBV24-1 to TRBJ2-2, with TRBD1 as a possible D gene (5 bases). This CDR3 comprises 19 residues. Trimming pared 5 bases from V and 1 base from J, leaving 22 bases between. The germline CDR1 and CDR2 sequences are KGHDR and SFDVKD. CDR3 sequence (DNA): TGTGCCACCAGTGGAAACAAGGGGTACCCTTCAAAGAACACCGGGGAGCTGTTTTTT. The encoded protein is CATSGNKGYPSKNTGELFF.

The chain is built from TRBV19 and TRBJ2-7; no clear D. The CDR3 spans 9 residues. From germline, CDR1 is LNHDA and CDR2 SQIVND (reference sequence). With 6 bases removed from V and 5 bases from J, the gap between germline ends came to 2 bases. This CDR3 is CASRDEQYV. The CDR3 nucleotides read TGTGCCAGTAGGGACGAGCAGTACGTC.

As for this clonotype: Since a much larger clone is just one base distant, this may be a read error. The V and J genes are TRBV20-1 and TRBJ2-7; a possible D gene is TRBD2 (5 bases). Germline lookup yields CDR1 DFQATT and CDR2 SNEGSKA (reference sequence). CDR3 size: 13 residues. The CDR3 sequence is CSARIRADYEPYF. CDR3 in DNA: TGCAGTGCTAGAATTCGGGCAGACTACGAGCCGTACTTC.

The V call is TRBV27, the J call TRBJ1-1; no clear D gene. Trimming pared 6 bases from V and 4 bases from J, leaving 15 bases between. The CDR3 runs 14 residues. Germline CDR1 MNHEY, CDR2 SMNVEV (reference sequence). The CDR3 protein is CASSLNGLGTEAFF. The CDR3, as DNA: TGTGCCAGCAGCCTGAACGGGCTGGGCACTGAAGCTTTCTTT.

This clonotype has just a few counts. This rearrangement joins TRBV4-1 to TRBJ2-5; D may be TRBD1 or TRBD2 (5 bases each). The CDR3 sequence is 13 residues long. V lost 1 base and J 5 bases, leaving 8 bases between the germline ends. CDR1 and CDR2 from the germline V gene are MGHRA and YSYEKL. The CDR3 coding sequence is TGCGCCAGCAGCCAAGTGGGGGACGAGACCCAGTACTTC. Translated: CASSQVGDETQYF.

This clonotype came up many times. The chain is built from TRBV12-3 or TRBV12-4 and TRBJ2-3; tentatively, D is TRBD2 (6 bases). CDR3 length: 15 amino acids. V lost 6 bases and J 6 bases, leaving 19 bases between the germline ends. The CDR3 coding sequence is TGTGCCAGCAGCACAATTGGAGGAGGGAGTGATACGCAGTATTTT. Amino acid sequence: CASSTIGGGSDTQYF.

This clonotype occurred many times. The V and J genes are TRBV5-1 and TRBJ2-3; TRBD1 matches 7 bases. The CDR3 covers 14 residues. V was pared by 0 bases and J by 9 bases, with 7 bases of the junction left unmatched. The V gene's germline CDR1 is SGHRS and CDR2 YFSETQ. Here the CDR3 reads CASSLVRQGGTQYF. CDR3 nucleotides: TGCGCCAGCAGCTTGGTGCGACAGGGTGGAACGCAGTATTTT.

This clonotype has a count of ten or more. Written as DNA, the CDR3 is TGTGCCAGCAGCTTAGGGGGGACAGCCTACGAGCAGTACTTC. Encoded protein: CASSLGGTAYEQYF. The chain combines TRBV7-6 with TRBJ2-7; 7 bases are shared with TRBD1. There are 14 residues in the CDR3. The germline V gene has CDR1 SGHVS and CDR2 FNYEAQ. V shed 1 base and J 2 bases; nucleotides not matched to a gene: 2. Variable domain in full (rest from reference TRBV7-6 and TRBJ2-7): GAGVSQSPRYKVTKRGQDVALRCDPISGHVSLYWYRQALGQGPEFLTYFNYEAQQDKSGLPNDRFSAERPEGSISTLTIQRTEQRDSAMYRCASSLGGTAYEQYFGPGTRLTVT.

This clonotype was observed many times. This sequence joins TRBV11-2 and TRBJ1-2; TRBD1 is a possible D gene (5 bases). Germline V lookup: CDR1 SGHAT, CDR2 FQNNGV. The CDR3 has 12 amino acids. With 5 bases removed from V and 6 bases from J, the gap between germline ends came to 10 bases. CDR3 nucleotide sequence: TGTGCCAGCAGCGGGGAAGGGGATGGCTACACCTTC. This translates into CASSGEGDGYTF.

The chain has TRBV7-9 and TRBJ1-2; 8 positions agree with TRBD1. From germline, CDR1 is SEHNR and CDR2 FQNEAQ (reference sequence). After removal of 3 bases from V and 6 bases from J, the junction contained 3 bases not matched to a gene. The CDR3 extends over 13 amino acids. CDR3 nucleotides: TGTGCCAGCAGCTTCACAGGGGGGAATGGCTACACCTTC. Translation: CASSFTGGNGYTF.

The V gene is TRBV19, the J gene TRBJ1-2; D possibly corresponds to TRBD1 (5 bases). The germline V gene has CDR1 LNHDA and CDR2 SQIVND (reference sequence). The V gene lost 8 bases and the J gene lost 3 bases, with 22 bases spanning the gap. This CDR3 spans 16 amino acids. The CDR3 DNA reads TGTGCCAGTTCCCCTCTCCCGTCTCAGGGTGACTATGGCTACACCTTC. This codes for CASSPLPSQGDYGYTF.

This clonotype was recorded a few times. A much larger clone differs from this one at a single base, so this may be a read error. The missing conserved phenylalanine or tryptophan at the end of this CDR3 makes a read error likely. The rearrangement links TRBV6-1 to TRBJ1-1, with TRBD1 as a possible D gene (6 bases). CDR3 length: 15 residues. V lost 6 bases to trimming and J lost 1 base, with 15 bases between them. Germline V gene sequence: CDR1 MNHNS, CDR2 SASEGT. The CDR3 DNA follows: TGTGCCAGCAGCGGTAGGGGGACATGGAACACTGAAGCTTTCCTT. Protein sequence: CASSGRGTWNTEAFL.

At least ten counts were recorded for this clonotype. This sequence joins TRBV3-1 and TRBJ2-3; maybe TRBD2 (6 bases). Trimming cost V 4 bases and J 0 bases, with 17 bases left between them. The CDR3 extends over 17 amino acids. In germline, CDR1 is LGHDT, CDR2 YNNKEL (reference sequence). The CDR3 nucleotides read TGTGCCAGCAGCCCCCGTTTGAGCGGGCCAAGCACAGATACGCAGTATTTT. It is translated as CASSPRLSGPSTDTQYF.